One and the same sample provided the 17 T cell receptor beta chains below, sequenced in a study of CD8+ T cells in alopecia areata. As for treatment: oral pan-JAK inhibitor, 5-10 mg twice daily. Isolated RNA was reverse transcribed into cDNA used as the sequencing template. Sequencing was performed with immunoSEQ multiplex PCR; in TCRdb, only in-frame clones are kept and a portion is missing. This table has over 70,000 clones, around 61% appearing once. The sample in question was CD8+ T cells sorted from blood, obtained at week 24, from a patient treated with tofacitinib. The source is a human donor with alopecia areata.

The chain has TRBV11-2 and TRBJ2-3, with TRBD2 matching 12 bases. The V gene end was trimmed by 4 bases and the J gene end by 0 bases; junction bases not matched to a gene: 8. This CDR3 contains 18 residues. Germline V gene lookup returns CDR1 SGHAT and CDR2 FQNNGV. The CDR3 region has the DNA TGTGCCAGCAGCTACAGACTAGCGGGGGCCACCAGCACAGATACGCAGTATTTT. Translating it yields CASSYRLAGATSTDTQYF.

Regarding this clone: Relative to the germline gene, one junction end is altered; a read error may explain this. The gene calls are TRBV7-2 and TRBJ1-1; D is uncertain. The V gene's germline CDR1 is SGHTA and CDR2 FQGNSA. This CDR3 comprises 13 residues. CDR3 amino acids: CASSLEGVTGAFF. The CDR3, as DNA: TGTGCCAGCAGCTTAGAGGGCGTCACTGGAGCTTTCTTT.

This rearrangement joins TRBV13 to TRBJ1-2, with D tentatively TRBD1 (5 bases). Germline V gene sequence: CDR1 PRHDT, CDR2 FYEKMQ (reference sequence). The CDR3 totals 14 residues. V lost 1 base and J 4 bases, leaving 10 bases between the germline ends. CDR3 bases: TGTGCCAGCAGCTTAGAAGGGGATATCTATGGCTACACCTTC. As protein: CASSLEGDIYGYTF. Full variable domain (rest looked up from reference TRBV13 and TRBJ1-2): AAGVIQSPRHLIKEKRETATLKCYPIPRHDTVYWYQQGPGQDPQFLISFYEKMQSDKGSIPDRFSAQQFSDYHSELNMSSLELGDSALYFCASSLEGDIYGYTFGSGTRLTVV.

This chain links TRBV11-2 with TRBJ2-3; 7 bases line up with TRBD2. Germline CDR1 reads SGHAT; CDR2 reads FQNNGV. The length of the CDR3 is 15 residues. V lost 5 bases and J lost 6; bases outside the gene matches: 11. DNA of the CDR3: TGTGCCAGCAGCCCCGGGGGACGGGAGGATGATACGCAGTATTTT. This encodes CASSPGGREDDTQYF.

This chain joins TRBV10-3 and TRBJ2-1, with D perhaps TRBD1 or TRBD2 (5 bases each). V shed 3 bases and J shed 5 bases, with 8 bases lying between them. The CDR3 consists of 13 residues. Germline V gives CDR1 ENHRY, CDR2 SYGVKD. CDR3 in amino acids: CAISETGHNEQFF. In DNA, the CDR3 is TGTGCCATCAGTGAAACGGGACACAATGAGCAGTTCTTC.

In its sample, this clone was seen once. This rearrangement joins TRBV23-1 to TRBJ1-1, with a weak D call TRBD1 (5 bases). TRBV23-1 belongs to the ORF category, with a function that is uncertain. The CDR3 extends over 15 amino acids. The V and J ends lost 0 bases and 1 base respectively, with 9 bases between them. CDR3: CASSQSRTTNTEAFF. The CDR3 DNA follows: TGCGCCAGCAGTCAATCTAGGACAACGAACACTGAAGCTTTCTTT.

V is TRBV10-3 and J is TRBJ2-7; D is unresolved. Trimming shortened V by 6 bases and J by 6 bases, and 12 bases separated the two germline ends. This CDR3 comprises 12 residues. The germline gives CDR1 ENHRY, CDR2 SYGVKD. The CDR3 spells CAISGLGSEQYF. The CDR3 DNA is TGTGCCATCAGCGGATTGGGCTCCGAGCAGTACTTC.

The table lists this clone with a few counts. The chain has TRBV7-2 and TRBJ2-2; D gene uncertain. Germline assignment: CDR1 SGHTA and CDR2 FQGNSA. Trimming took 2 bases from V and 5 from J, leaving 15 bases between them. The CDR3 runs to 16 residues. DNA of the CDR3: TGTGCCAGCAGCTTATGGAGCTCGGATTTGACCGGGGAGCTGTTTTTT. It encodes CASSLWSSDLTGELFF.

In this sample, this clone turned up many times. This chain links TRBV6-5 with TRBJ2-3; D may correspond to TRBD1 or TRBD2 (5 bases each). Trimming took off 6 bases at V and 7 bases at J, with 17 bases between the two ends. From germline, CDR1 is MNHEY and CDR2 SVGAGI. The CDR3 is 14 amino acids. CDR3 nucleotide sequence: TGTGCCAGCAGCACGGGACCGGAGGTGAATACGCAGTATTTT. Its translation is CASSTGPEVNTQYF.

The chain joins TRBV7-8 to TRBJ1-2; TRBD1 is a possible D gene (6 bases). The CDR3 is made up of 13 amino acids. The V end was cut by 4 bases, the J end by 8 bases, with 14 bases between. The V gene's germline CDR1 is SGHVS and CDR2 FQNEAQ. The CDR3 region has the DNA TGTGCCAGCAGCTCCACAGGGCAGGGCGGCTACACCTTC. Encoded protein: CASSSTGQGGYTF.

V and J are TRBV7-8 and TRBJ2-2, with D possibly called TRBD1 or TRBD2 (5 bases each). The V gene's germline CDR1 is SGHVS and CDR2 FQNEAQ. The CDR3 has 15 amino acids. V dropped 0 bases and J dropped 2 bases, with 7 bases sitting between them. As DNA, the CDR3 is TGTGCCAGCAGCTTAGCGGGGGTAAACACCGGGGAGCTGTTTTTT. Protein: CASSLAGVNTGELFF.

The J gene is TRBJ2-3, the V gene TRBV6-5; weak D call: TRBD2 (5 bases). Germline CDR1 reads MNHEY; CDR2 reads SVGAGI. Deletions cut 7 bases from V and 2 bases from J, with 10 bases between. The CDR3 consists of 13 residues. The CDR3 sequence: CASIEGHTDTQYF. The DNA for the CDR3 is TGTGCCAGCATCGAGGGCCACACAGATACGCAGTATTTT.

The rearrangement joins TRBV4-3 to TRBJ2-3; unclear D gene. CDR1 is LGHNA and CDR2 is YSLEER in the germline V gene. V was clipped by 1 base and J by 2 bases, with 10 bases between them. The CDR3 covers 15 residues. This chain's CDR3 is CASSQAFGSTDTQYF. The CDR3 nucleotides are TGCGCCAGCAGCCAAGCGTTCGGCTCCACAGATACGCAGTATTTT.

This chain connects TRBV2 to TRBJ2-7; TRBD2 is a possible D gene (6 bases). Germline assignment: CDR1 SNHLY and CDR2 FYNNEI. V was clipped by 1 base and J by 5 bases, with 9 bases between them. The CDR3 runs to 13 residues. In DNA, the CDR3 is TGTGCCAGCAGTGAAGTTTGGGAGGACGAGCAGTACTTC. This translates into CASSEVWEDEQYF.

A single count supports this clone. CDR3 DNA sequence: TGTGCCAGTACCCCAACCTCTGGGGCCAACGTCCTGACTTTC. Translation: CASTPTSGANVLTF. The J gene is TRBJ2-6, the V gene TRBV19; D is uncertain. The V end lost 7 bases, the J end lost 0 bases, and 7 bases lay between the germline ends. Germline lookup yields CDR1 LNHDA and CDR2 SQIVND (reference sequence). The CDR3 spans 14 residues. Drawing the rest from reference TRBV19 and TRBJ2-6, the complete variable domain is DGGITQSPKYLFRKEGQNVTLSCEQNLNHDAMYWYRQDPGQGLRLIYYSQIVNDFQKGDIAEGYSVSREKKESFPLTVTSAQKNPTAFYLCASTPTSGANVLTFGAGSRLTVL.

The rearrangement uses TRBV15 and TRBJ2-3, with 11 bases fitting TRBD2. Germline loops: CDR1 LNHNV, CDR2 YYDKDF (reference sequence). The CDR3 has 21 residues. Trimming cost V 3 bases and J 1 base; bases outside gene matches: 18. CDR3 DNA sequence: TGTGCCACCAGCAGTCCCCTCCTCGGGGTCGAGACTAGCGGGGGCACAGATACGCAGTATTTT. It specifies CATSSPLLGVETSGGTDTQYF.

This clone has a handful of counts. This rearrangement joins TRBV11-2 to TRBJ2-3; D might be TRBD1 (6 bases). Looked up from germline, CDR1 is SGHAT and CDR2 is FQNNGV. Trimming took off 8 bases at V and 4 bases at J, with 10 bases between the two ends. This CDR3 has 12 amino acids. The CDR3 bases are TGTGCCAGCCGCGGACAGCCAGATACGCAGTATTTT. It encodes CASRGQPDTQYF.